The 21 T cell receptor beta chains reported below all come from one sample, sequenced in a study of blood T cell repertoires in COVID-19 (dated by TCRdb to about 2020). The library came from the immunoSEQ multiplex PCR assay. TCRdb stores this immuneACCESS table with in-frame sequences only. Part of the clones is absent; in the studies checked, under half of the shortfall reflects unresolved V genes, and no reason is known for the rest. The sample table shows more than 95,000 clones, and about four fifths are seen once. The ten largest clones add up to over 8.5% of the sample. Sequencing used peripheral blood. The receptor source for this set is an older woman with acute or convalescent COVID-19.

CDR3 nucleotides: TGTGCCAGCAGTTCCAACAGGGAGAATTCACCCCTCCACTTT. Residues: CASSSNRENSPLHF. The chain recombines TRBV28 with TRBJ1-6; possibly TRBD1 for D (6 bases). Trimming removed 4 bases from V and 7 bases from J, with 11 bases in between. The CDR3 is 14 amino acids. CDR1 and CDR2 (germline): MDHEN, SYDVKM.

V usage is TRBV11-2 and J usage is TRBJ2-1; D perhaps matches TRBD2 (5 bases). Germline V gene data show CDR1 as SGHAT and CDR2 as FQNNGV. V was trimmed by 8 bases and J by 4 bases, leaving 15 bases between them. The CDR3 length is 14 residues. CDR3 sequence: CASSVDSGYNEQFF. The CDR3 nucleotides are TGTGCCAGCTCCGTCGATTCGGGATACAATGAGCAGTTCTTC.

The chain links TRBV5-1 to TRBJ2-3; 11 bases align to TRBD2. J lost 3 bases, V lost 3 bases, and 9 bases had no gene match. In germline, CDR1 is SGHRS, CDR2 YFSETQ. The CDR3 loop spans 17 amino acids. CDR3 sequence reads: CASSSIRLAGTTDTQYF. The DNA of the CDR3 is TGCGCCAGCAGCTCAATTAGACTAGCGGGAACGACAGATACGCAGTATTTT. Looking up the rest from reference TRBV5-1 and TRBJ2-3 gives the full variable domain: KAGVTQTPRYLIKTRGQQVTLSCSPISGHRSVSWYQQTPGQGLQFLFEYFSETQRNKGNFPGRFSGRQFSNSRSEMNVSTLELGDSALYLCASSSIRLAGTTDTQYFGPGTRLTVL.

The V and J genes are TRBV20-1 and TRBJ2-1; possibly TRBD2 for D (5 bases). Germline V CDR1 and CDR2: DFQATT, SNEGSKA (reference sequence). Trimming removed 2 bases at V and 8 bases at J, with 7 bases between. The CDR3 totals 11 residues. For the CDR3, the DNA is TGCAGTGCTAGACTAGCTTATGAGCAGTTCTTC. Protein product: CSARLAYEQFF.

V usage is TRBV4-3 and J usage is TRBJ2-7; D is perhaps TRBD2 (6 bases). V lost 4 bases and J lost 1, with 20 bases in between. Germline values: CDR1 LGHNA, CDR2 YSLEER. The CDR3 is 17 residues long. CDR3 sequence: CASSRHLSGTTSYEQYF. The CDR3, as DNA: TGCGCCAGCAGCCGGCACCTTAGCGGCACAACGTCCTACGAGCAGTACTTC.

The chain uses TRBV5-1 and TRBJ2-1; perhaps TRBD2 as D (5 bases). The CDR3 contains 14 residues. Trimming stripped 1 base from V and 3 bases from J, with 8 bases between. Germline CDR1 reads SGHRS; CDR2 reads YFSETQ. The CDR3 sequence is CASSLSGSYNEQFF. CDR3 nucleotides: TGCGCCAGCAGCTTGTCGGGGAGCTACAATGAGCAGTTCTTC.

The chain employs TRBV27 and TRBJ1-2; D is possibly TRBD1 (6 bases). V was clipped by 4 bases and J by 5 bases, with 11 bases between them. Germline V gene lookup returns CDR1 MNHEY and CDR2 SMNVEV (reference sequence). The CDR3 runs to 13 residues. This CDR3 reads CASSSGAGYGYTF. The CDR3 DNA reads TGTGCCAGCAGTTCAGGGGCAGGGTATGGCTACACCTTC.

The chain carries TRBV5-4 and TRBJ2-7, with 7 positions matching TRBD1. Trimming took 4 bases from V and 7 from J; bases not matched to a gene: 8. This CDR3 spans 13 amino acids. The germline CDR1 and CDR2 sequences are SGHNT and YYREEE (reference sequence). CDR3 in DNA: TGTGCCAGCAGCCCGGGACAGCGCGGGGAGCAGTACTTC. It yields the protein CASSPGQRGEQYF.

The chain carries TRBV19 and TRBJ1-2; TRBD1 matches at 9 bases. The germline gives CDR1 LNHDA, CDR2 SQIVND (reference sequence). This CDR3 is 18 amino acids long. The ends lost 1 base at V and 5 bases at J; junction bases unmatched: 14. In nucleotides, the CDR3 is TGTGCCAGTAGTATAGGCCGCGCCGGGGGGACAGGGACATATGGCTACACCTTC. It encodes CASSIGRAGGTGTYGYTF. Variable domain in full (rest from reference TRBV19 and TRBJ1-2): DGGITQSPKYLFRKEGQNVTLSCEQNLNHDAMYWYRQDPGQGLRLIYYSQIVNDFQKGDIAEGYSVSREKKESFPLTVTSAQKNPTAFYLCASSIGRAGGTGTYGYTFGSGTRLTVV.

The gene calls are TRBV19 and TRBJ1-2, with TRBD1 matching over 7 bases. The CDR3 consists of 14 residues. Losses at the gene ends were 5 bases for V and 5 bases for J; bases not matched to a gene: 8. Looked up from germline, CDR1 is LNHDA and CDR2 is SQIVND (reference sequence). The CDR3 bases are TGTGCCAGTAGTGCTCCGGGACAGACTTATGGCTACACCTTC. It is translated as CASSAPGQTYGYTF.

The chain recombines TRBV27 with TRBJ1-5; no firm D call. V was trimmed by 5 bases and J by 7 bases, leaving 15 bases between them. The CDR3 loop spans 14 amino acids. Looked up from germline, CDR1 is MNHEY and CDR2 is SMNVEV (reference sequence). The CDR3 spells CASSLRAGGQPQHF. CDR3 coding DNA: TGTGCCAGCAGTCTTCGAGCAGGTGGGCAGCCCCAGCATTTT.

The count of this clone is one. The chain has TRBV4-2 and TRBJ2-3, with D tentatively TRBD1 (6 bases). V was cut by 4 bases and J by 5 bases, with 19 bases left in between. The CDR3 is 16 residues long. CDR1 is LGHNA, CDR2 YNFKEQ, per germline. The CDR3 loop reads CASSPNRETGEDTQYF. CDR3 sequence (DNA): TGTGCCAGCAGCCCAAACAGGGAAACAGGAGAAGATACGCAGTATTTT.

This sequence joins TRBV30 and TRBJ2-3; 7 nucleotides agree with TRBD2. The CDR3 consists of 13 residues. The V gene end was trimmed by 4 bases and the J gene end by 3 bases; junction bases not matched to a gene: 4. Germline V gene sequence: CDR1 GTSNPN, CDR2 SVGIG (reference sequence). The CDR3 loop is CAWTREGTDTQYF. The CDR3 coding sequence is TGTGCCTGGACCAGGGAGGGGACAGATACGCAGTATTTT. Using reference TRBV30 and TRBJ2-3 for the parts outside the CDR3, the full variable domain is SQTIHQWPATLVQPVGSPLSLECTVEGTSNPNLYWYRQAAGRGLQLLFYSVGIGQISSEVPQNLSASRPQDRQFILSSKKLLLSDSGFYLCAWTREGTDTQYFGPGTRLTVL.

The sample holds one count of this clone. This sequence joins TRBV5-1 and TRBJ2-1; TRBD2 aligns across 10 bases. CDR1 is SGHRS and CDR2 is YFSETQ in the germline V gene. The CDR3 has 18 residues. Trimming cost V 0 bases and J 0 bases; bases outside gene matches: 6. The CDR3 spells CASSLGSSGGSSYNEQFF. As DNA, the CDR3 is TGCGCCAGCAGCTTGGGATCTAGCGGGGGAAGCTCCTACAATGAGCAGTTCTTC.

V is TRBV5-1 and J is TRBJ2-2; D perhaps matches TRBD2 (6 bases). This CDR3 region has 13 residues. Trimming stripped 7 bases from V and 6 bases from J, with 13 bases between. Per the germline V gene, CDR1 is SGHRS and CDR2 is YFSETQ. The CDR3 DNA is TGCGCCAGCCGGGAGAGGGCCGCCGGGGAGCTGTTTTTT. The encoded protein is CASRERAAGELFF.

A single count supports this clone. The chain links TRBV28 to TRBJ2-7, with TRBD2 as a possible D gene (7 bases). The CDR3 loop spans 15 amino acids. Trimming pared 7 bases from V and 3 bases from J, leaving 19 bases between. The germline V gene encodes CDR1 MDHEN and CDR2 SYDVKM. CDR3 protein: CASTQRGGKYYEQYF. The CDR3 DNA sequence: TGTGCCAGCACCCAAAGGGGGGGGAAATACTACGAGCAGTACTTC.

This clone is a singleton in its sample. This chain connects TRBV7-9 to TRBJ1-6; 7 bases match TRBD1. Germline CDR1 and CDR2: SEHNR and FQNEAQ (reference sequence). The trim removed 5 bases at V and 0 bases at J, leaving 4 bases unmatched. This CDR3 contains 16 residues. The CDR3 sequence is CASSLDRSSYNSPLHF. CDR3 nucleotide sequence: TGTGCCAGCAGCCTGGACAGGAGCTCCTATAATTCACCCCTCCACTTT.

On this clone: At one boundary the junction diverges from the germline segment, which might be a read error. The chain links TRBV27 to TRBJ2-1; TRBD2 aligns across 8 bases. This CDR3 comprises 16 residues. Germline V gene data show CDR1 as MNHEY and CDR2 as SMNVEV (reference sequence). The CDR3 sequence: CASSLSGGRSFNEQFF. The CDR3 DNA sequence: TGTGCCAGCAGTTTATCGGGCGGGAGGTCCTTCAATGAGCAGTTCTTC.

V and J are TRBV9 and TRBJ1-5; possibly TRBD1 for D (6 bases). Trimming pared 0 bases from V and 0 bases from J, leaving 7 bases between. The CDR3 consists of 15 residues. Germline-derived CDR1 and CDR2 are SGDLS and YYNGEE. The DNA of the CDR3 is TGTGCCAGCAGCGTAGGGGACATTAGCAATCAGCCCCAGCATTTT. Its translation is CASSVGDISNQPQHF.

The chain links TRBV3-1 (or the pseudogene TRBV3-2) to TRBJ1-2, with 7 positions matching TRBD1. CDR3 size: 14 residues. From germline, CDR1 is LGHDT and CDR2 YNNKEL (reference sequence). The J segment lost 0 bases and the V segment lost 6 bases, leaving 4 bases of the junction unmatched. The CDR3 protein is CASRGTVANYGYTF. The CDR3 bases are TGTGCCAGCAGGGGGACAGTCGCTAACTATGGCTACACCTTC.

CDR3 sequence (DNA): TGTGCCAGCAGGAACAGGGGGGAATTCACTGAAGCTTTCTTT. Protein sequence: CASRNRGEFTEAFF. V gene TRBV28 combines with J gene TRBJ1-1; TRBD1 aligns across 8 bases. The CDR3 loop spans 14 amino acids. CDR1 and CDR2 (germline): MDHEN, SYDVKM. V was clipped by 6 bases and J by 4 bases; unmatched bases: 7.